The rows below give T cell receptor beta chains drawn from one sample of a study of blood T cells in healthy people across ages. From the 5' RACE reads, TCRdb called clonotypes with MiXCR, one entry per CDR3 protein. The data contain some 1,800,000 distinct CDR3 sequences, approximately 39% of them singletons. The sample comprised blood. These receptors all stem from a human donor in good health. Each CDR3 is given with its conserved first and last residue. Each record gives: V gene, D gene, clone size, J gene, CDR3 DNA, CDR3 protein. D genes are given only for firm matches. Not every row has a clone size; where given, it reads once, few, many or a size class.

TRBV6-6	-	few	TRBJ2-5	TGTGCCAGCACCCCTTCGGGGGAGACCCAGTACTTC	CASTPSGETQYF
TRBV6-2/TRBV6-3	-	few	TRBJ2-6	TGTGCCAGCAGCAATCCGACGGTCTCTGGGGCCAACGTCCTGACTTTC	CASSNPTVSGANVLTF
TRBV12-3/TRBV12-4	-	-	TRBJ2-5	TGTGCCAGCAGCGGGACAACGAAGACCCAGTACTTC	CASSGTTKTQYF
TRBV4-3	TRBD1	-	TRBJ1-2	TGCGCCAGCAGCCAAGATTTAGCAGGGGGAGGAGATGGCTACACCTTC	CASSQDLAGGGDGYTF
TRBV2	-	few	TRBJ2-6	TGTGCCAGCTCCCTCACAGTTGGGGCCAACGTCCTGACTTTC	CASSLTVGANVLTF
TRBV27	TRBD2	few	TRBJ2-2	TGTGCCAGCAGTCCGAAGGGACTAGCGGGGGTCTGGAACACCGGGGAGCTGTTTTTT	CASSPKGLAGVWNTGELFF
TRBV20-1	-	-	TRBJ1-1	TGCAGTGCTAGAGATGAACTGGGAGGGCAATTTATAGACACTGAAGCTTTCTTT	CSARDELGGQFIDTEAFF
TRBV2	-	-	TRBJ1-5	TGTGCCAGCAGTGAAGCCACGCCCGGGCCCCAGCATTTT	CASSEATPGPQHF
TRBV9	-	-	TRBJ2-7	TGTGCCAGCAGCCATCGGTCGGACGTAGGAGCCTACGAGCAGTACTTC	CASSHRSDVGAYEQYF
TRBV21-1	-	few	TRBJ2-3	TGTGCCAGCAGCAAGTCCGCTTATAGCACAGATACGCAGTATTTT	CASSKSAYSTDTQYF
TRBV4-3	-	few	TRBJ1-1	TGCGCCAGCAGCCGTATAACAGGGAGGGGCACTGAAGCTTTCTTT	CASSRITGRGTEAFF
TRBV29-1	-	few	TRBJ2-7	TGCAGCGTCACAGAAACTAGCTCCTACGAGCAGTACTTC	CSVTETSSYEQYF
TRBV5-1	-	once	TRBJ2-1	TGCGCCAGCAGCTTGTCGGTAGCGTCCTACAATGAGCAGTTCTTC	CASSLSVASYNEQFF
TRBV5-1	-	few	TRBJ1-4	TGCGCCAGCAGCTCGAACTCAGATGAAAAACTGTTTTTT	CASSSNSDEKLFF
TRBV7-3	-	-	TRBJ2-3	TGTGCCAGCAGCCCACGTTCCAATCGAGATACGCAGTATTTT	CASSPRSNRDTQYF
TRBV15	-	-	TRBJ2-2	TGTGCCACCAGCAGGCACATTAGAAAAACCGGGGAGCTGTTTTTT	CATSRHIRKTGELFF
TRBV7-2	-	-	TRBJ2-5	TGTGCCAGCAGCTTAAATTGGGCGGACAACCAAGAGACCCAGTACTTC	CASSLNWADNQETQYF
TRBV7-2	-	-	TRBJ1-5	TGTGCCAGCAGCTCGTTAGGGCCGGATCAGCCCCAGCATTTT	CASSSLGPDQPQHF
TRBV10-3	-	few	TRBJ1-4	TGTGCCATCAGTGAGTCTGTACGGTCAACTAATGAAAAACTGTTTTTT	CAISESVRSTNEKLFF
TRBV28	TRBD2	few	TRBJ2-3	TGTGCCAGCAGTACTTTAGCGGGGGGCACAGATACGCAGTATTTT	CASSTLAGGTDTQYF
TRBV7-3	-	many	TRBJ2-1	TGTGCCAGCAGCCTCGGACAGCCGACCTACAATGAGCAGTTCTTC	CASSLGQPTYNEQFF
TRBV12-3/TRBV12-4	-	-	TRBJ2-7	TGTGCCAGCAGAAGATTAGACAAGGACTACGAGCAGTACTTC	CASRRLDKDYEQYF
TRBV7-9	TRBD2	-	TRBJ2-7	TGTGCCAGCAGCTCCCTAGCGGGGGGGCCCTCCTACGAGCAGTACTTC	CASSSLAGGPSYEQYF
TRBV4-3	-	-	TRBJ2-4	TGCGCCAGCAGCCAAGATCAATCCGGGGGAAAAAACATTCAGTACTTC	CASSQDQSGGKNIQYF
TRBV2	TRBD1	-	TRBJ1-2	TGTGCCAGCAGTGGCAGGGGGGACGGCTACACCTTC	CASSGRGDGYTF
TRBV27	-	-	TRBJ1-4	TGTGCCAGCACCCGAACCGGTGGGGGAGAAAAACTGTTTTTT	CASTRTGGGEKLFF
TRBV20-1	-	-	TRBJ1-5	TGCCTGATGGAGTTCCTCAATCAGCCCCAGCATTTT	CLMEFLNQPQHF